These 7 T cell receptor beta chains share one sample of origin, sequenced in a study of OX40 agonist ivuxolimab in advanced cancers. The method was immunoSEQ multiplex PCR; TCRdb's version includes in-frame clones alone and lacks a portion of them. The sample consists of about 18,000 clones, roughly 91% of them appearing once. The sequencing here drew on CD4+ or CD8+ T cells sorted from blood, taken in a trial of the OX40 agonist ivuxolimab. The source is an adult with an advanced solid tumor such as melanoma, head and neck, liver or kidney cancer.

J is TRBJ1-3 and V is TRBV11-2, with D possibly matching TRBD1 (5 bases). The V gene's germline CDR1 is SGHAT and CDR2 FQNNGV. The CDR3 is made up of 18 amino acids. Trimming cost V 8 bases and J 0 bases, with 23 bases left between them. Here the CDR3 reads CASGRPRDSDGSGNTIYF. CDR3 DNA sequence: TGTGCCAGCGGAAGACCCCGGGACTCCGATGGCTCTGGAAACACCATATATTTT.

The chain recombines TRBV7-6 with TRBJ1-4; D is unclear. The V and J ends lost 5 bases and 5 bases respectively, with 12 bases between them. CDR1 is SGHVS, CDR2 FNYEAQ, per germline. The CDR3 covers 14 residues. The CDR3 protein is CASSQGWENEKLFF. The CDR3 coding sequence is TGTGCCAGCAGCCAAGGGTGGGAAAATGAAAAACTGTTTTTT.

The count of this clone is one. The genes are TRBV7-9 and TRBJ2-3; perhaps D is TRBD1 or TRBD2 (6 bases each). CDR3 length: 15 residues. Germline CDR1 and CDR2: SEHNR and FQNEAQ (reference sequence). Trimming took off 3 bases at V and 2 bases at J, with 12 bases between the two ends. CDR3 sequence (DNA): TGTGCCAGCAGCTTGGAGGGGGGAGACACAGATACGCAGTATTTT. The encoded protein is CASSLEGGDTDTQYF.

This chain links TRBV21-1 with TRBJ1-2; the D segment call TRBD1 is taken from the table without a DNA check. TRBV21-1 is flagged as a pseudogene. The CDR3 covers 14 residues. The CDR3 DNA is TGTGCCAGCAGCATTGGGGACAGCCCCTATGGCTACACCTTC. Encoded protein: CASSIGDSPYGYTF.

This sequence joins TRBV4-3 and TRBJ1-2, with a tentative D call TRBD1 (6 bases). Per the germline V gene, CDR1 is LGHNA and CDR2 is YSLEER. The CDR3 is 15 residues long. Deletions cut 0 bases from V and 7 bases from J, with 15 bases between. The CDR3 reads CASSQEGVGRGGYTF. The CDR3 nucleotides read TGCGCCAGCAGCCAAGAGGGGGTCGGCAGGGGTGGCTACACCTTC.

This chain joins TRBV6-5 and TRBJ2-7, with D hard to call. V was clipped by 2 bases and J by 5 bases, with 10 bases between them. CDR1 and CDR2 from the germline V gene are MNHEY and SVGAGI. This CDR3 has 13 amino acids. In DNA, the CDR3 is TGTGCCAGCAGTTACAGCCCTGTGGACGAGCAGTACTTC. Its translation: CASSYSPVDEQYF.

This clone has just one count. For the CDR3, the DNA is TGTGCCAGCAGCTTAGCCTACAGGACCCGAGGGGTGAACACTGAAGCTTTCTTT. Amino acids: CASSLAYRTRGVNTEAFF. The chain carries TRBV11-1 and TRBJ1-1; possible D gene TRBD1, 5 bases. CDR1 SGHAT and CDR2 FQDESV come from the germline V gene (reference sequence). Between the trimmed V and J ends, which lost 0 bases and 0 bases, there was a span of 17 bases. The CDR3 consists of 18 residues.